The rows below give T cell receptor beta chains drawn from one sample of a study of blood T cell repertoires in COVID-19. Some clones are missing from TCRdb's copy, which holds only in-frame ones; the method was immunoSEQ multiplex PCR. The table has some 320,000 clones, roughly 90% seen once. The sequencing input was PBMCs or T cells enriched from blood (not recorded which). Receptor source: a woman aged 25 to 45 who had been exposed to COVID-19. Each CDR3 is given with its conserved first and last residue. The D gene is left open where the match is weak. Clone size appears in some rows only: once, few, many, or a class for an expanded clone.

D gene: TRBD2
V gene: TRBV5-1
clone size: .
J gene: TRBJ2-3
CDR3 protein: CASSLALTSEPTDTQYF
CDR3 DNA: TGCGCCAGCAGCTTGGCCTTGACTAGCGAGCCCACAGATACGCAGTATTTT

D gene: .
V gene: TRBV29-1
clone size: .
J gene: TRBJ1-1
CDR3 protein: CSVDTGLNTEAFF
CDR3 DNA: TGCAGCGTTGATACAGGGCTGAACACTGAAGCTTTCTTT

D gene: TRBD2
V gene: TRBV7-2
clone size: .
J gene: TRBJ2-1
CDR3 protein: CASSWDYTYNEQFF
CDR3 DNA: TGTGCCAGCAGTTGGGACTATACCTACAATGAGCAGTTCTTC

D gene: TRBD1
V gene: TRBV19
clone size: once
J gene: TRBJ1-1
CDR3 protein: CATAGTGIEAFF
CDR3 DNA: TGTGCCACCGCCGGGACAGGGATTGAAGCTTTCTTT

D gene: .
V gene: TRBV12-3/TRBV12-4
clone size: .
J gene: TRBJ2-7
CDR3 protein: CASSFGRSEQYF
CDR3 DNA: TGTGCCAGCAGTTTTGGGAGGAGCGAGCAGTACTTC

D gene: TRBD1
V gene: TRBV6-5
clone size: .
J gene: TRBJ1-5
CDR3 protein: CARATGGGNQPQHF
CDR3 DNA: TGTGCCAGGGCGACAGGGGGAGGCAATCAGCCCCAGCATTTT

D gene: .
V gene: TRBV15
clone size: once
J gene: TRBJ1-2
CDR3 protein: CATSRADYYGYTF
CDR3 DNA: TGTGCCACCAGCAGAGCAGACTACTATGGCTACACCTTC

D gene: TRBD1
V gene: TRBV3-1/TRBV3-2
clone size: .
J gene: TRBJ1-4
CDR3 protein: CASSHGGGAEKLFF
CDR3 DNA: TGTGCCAGCAGCCACGGAGGGGGCGCCGAAAAACTGTTTTTT

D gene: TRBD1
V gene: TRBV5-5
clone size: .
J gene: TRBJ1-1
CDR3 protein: CASSIQGAFEAFF
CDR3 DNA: TGTGCCAGCAGCATACAGGGGGCTTTTGAAGCTTTCTTT

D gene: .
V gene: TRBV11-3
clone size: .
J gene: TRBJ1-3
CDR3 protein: CASSTGRFGNTIYF
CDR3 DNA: TGTGCCAGCAGTACAGGGCGATTTGGAAACACCATATATTTT

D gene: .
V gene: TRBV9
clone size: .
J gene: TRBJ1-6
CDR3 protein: CASSRSRGAGNSPLHF
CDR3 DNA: TGTGCCAGCAGCCGATCTCGGGGGGCGGGTAATTCACCCCTCCACTTT

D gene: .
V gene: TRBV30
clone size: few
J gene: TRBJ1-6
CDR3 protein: CAWSYNWQGISPLHF
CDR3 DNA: TGTGCCTGGAGTTACAATTGGCAGGGTATTTCACCCCTCCACTTT

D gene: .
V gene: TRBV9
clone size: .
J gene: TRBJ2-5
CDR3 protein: CASSPPSETQYF
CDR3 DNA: TGTGCCAGCAGCCCCCCTTCAGAGACCCAGTACTTC

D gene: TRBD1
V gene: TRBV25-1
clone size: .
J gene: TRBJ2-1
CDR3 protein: CASTRDRGSEQFF
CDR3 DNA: TGTGCCAGCACCCGGGACAGGGGTAGTGAGCAGTTCTTC

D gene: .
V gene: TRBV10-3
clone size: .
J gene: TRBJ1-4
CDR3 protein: CAIKGHSNEKLFF
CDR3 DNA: TGTGCCATCAAGGGACACTCTAATGAAAAACTGTTTTTT

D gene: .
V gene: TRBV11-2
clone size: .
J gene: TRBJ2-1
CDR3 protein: CASSLRRVTIYNEQFF
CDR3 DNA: TGTGCCAGCAGCTTAAGGAGGGTAACCATTTACAATGAGCAGTTCTTC

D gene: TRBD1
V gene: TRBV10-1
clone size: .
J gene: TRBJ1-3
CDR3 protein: CASSADRAYTGNTIYF
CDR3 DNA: TGCGCCAGCAGTGCGGACAGGGCGTACACTGGAAACACCATATATTTT

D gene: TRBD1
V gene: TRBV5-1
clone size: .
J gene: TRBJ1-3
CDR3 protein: CASSQTPGQGNGNTIYF
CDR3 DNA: TGCGCCAGCAGCCAAACCCCGGGACAGGGGAATGGAAACACCATATATTTT

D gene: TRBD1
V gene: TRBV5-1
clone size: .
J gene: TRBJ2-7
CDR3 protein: CASSLGQGTVAYEQYF
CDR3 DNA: TGCGCCAGCAGCTTGGGACAGGGGACAGTAGCCTACGAGCAGTACTTC

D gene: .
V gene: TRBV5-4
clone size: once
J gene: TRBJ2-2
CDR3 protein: CASSPTRETGELFF
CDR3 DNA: TGTGCCAGCAGCCCCACCAGGGAAACCGGGGAGCTGTTTTTT

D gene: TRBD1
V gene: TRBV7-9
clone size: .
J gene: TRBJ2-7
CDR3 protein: CASSLGTGSHEQYF
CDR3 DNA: TGTGCCAGCAGCCTAGGGACAGGGAGCCACGAGCAGTACTTC

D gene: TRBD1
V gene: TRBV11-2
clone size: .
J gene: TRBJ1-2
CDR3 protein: CASSLDRGRANYGYTF
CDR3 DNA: TGTGCCAGCAGCTTAGACAGGGGGCGCGCGAACTATGGCTACACCTTC

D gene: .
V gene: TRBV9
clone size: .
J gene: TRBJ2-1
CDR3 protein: CASSVGVVDTGYAEQFF
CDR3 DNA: TGTGCCAGCAGCGTAGGGGTGGTGGACACTGGTTACGCTGAGCAGTTCTTC

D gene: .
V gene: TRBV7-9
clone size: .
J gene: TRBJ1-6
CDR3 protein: CASSPGGSRAYNSPLHF
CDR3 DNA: TGTGCCAGCAGCCCTGGAGGGTCGAGGGCCTATAATTCACCCCTCCACTTT

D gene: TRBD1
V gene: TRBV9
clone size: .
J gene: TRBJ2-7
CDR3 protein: CASSVDGTDTYEQYF
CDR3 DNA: TGTGCCAGCAGCGTAGACGGGACAGATACCTACGAGCAGTACTTC

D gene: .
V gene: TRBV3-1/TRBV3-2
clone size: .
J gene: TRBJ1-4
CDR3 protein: CASSQGASGEKLFF
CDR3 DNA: TGTGCCAGCAGCCAGGGGGCGTCGGGTGAAAAACTGTTTTTT

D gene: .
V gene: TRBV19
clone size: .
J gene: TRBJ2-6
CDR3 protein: CASSQGSGANVLTF
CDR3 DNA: TGTGCCAGTAGTCAGGGGTCTGGGGCCAACGTCCTGACTTTC

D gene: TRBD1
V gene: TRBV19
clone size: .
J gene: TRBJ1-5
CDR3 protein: CASSIRQGPRGNQPQHF
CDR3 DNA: TGTGCCAGTAGTATAAGACAGGGGCCAAGGGGCAATCAGCCCCAGCATTTT

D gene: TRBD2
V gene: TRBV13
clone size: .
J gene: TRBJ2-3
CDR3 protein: CASSSRDGGVLGIDTQYF
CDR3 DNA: TGTGCCAGCAGCTCCAGAGATGGGGGGGTTCTAGGAATTGATACGCAGTATTTT

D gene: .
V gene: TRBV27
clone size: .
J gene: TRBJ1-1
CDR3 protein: CASSQQYPVNTEAFF
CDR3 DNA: TGTGCCAGCAGTCAACAGTACCCCGTGAACACTGAAGCTTTCTTT

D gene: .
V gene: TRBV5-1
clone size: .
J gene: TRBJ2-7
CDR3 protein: CASSFFRGTYEQYF
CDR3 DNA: TGCGCCAGCAGCTTCTTCAGGGGTACCTACGAGCAGTACTTC

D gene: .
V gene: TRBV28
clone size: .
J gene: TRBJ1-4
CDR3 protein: CASRQYRSNEKLFF
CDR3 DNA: TGTGCCAGCAGACAGTACAGAAGTAATGAAAAACTGTTTTTT

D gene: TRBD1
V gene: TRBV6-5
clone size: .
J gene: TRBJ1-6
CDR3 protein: CASSYRGQVLSPLHF
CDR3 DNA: TGTGCCAGCAGTTACCGTGGACAGGTACTGTCACCCCTCCACTTT

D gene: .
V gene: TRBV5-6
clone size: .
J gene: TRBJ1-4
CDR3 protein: CASSLGGGEKLFF
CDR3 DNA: TGTGCCAGCAGCTTGGGAGGGGGTGAAAAACTGTTTTTT

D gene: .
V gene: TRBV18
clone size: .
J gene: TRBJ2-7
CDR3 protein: CASSMDRSYEQYF
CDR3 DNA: TGTGCCAGCTCAATGGACAGATCCTACGAGCAGTACTTC

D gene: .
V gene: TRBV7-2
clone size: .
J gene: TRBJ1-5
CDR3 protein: CASSLSGLSNQPQHF
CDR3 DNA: TGTGCCAGCAGCTTGTCCGGGTTGAGCAATCAGCCCCAGCATTTT

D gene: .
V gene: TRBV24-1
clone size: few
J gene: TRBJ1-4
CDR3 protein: CATSEDPGGLGEKLFF
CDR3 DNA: TGTGCCACCAGTGAGGATCCGGGGGGCCTAGGTGAAAAACTGTTTTTT

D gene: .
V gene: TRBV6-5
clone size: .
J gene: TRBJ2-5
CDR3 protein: CASSRTVQRVGTQYF
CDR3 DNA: TGTGCCAGCAGTAGAACGGTCCAGCGGGTTGGGACCCAGTACTTC

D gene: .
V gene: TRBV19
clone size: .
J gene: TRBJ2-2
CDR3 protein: CASSIAGTLLTGELFF
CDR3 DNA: TGTGCCAGTAGTATAGCGGGGACTCTGTTGACCGGGGAGCTGTTTTTT

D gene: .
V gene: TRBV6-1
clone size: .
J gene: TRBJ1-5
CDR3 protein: CASSEGPSQHF
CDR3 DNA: TGTGCCAGCAGTGAAGGTCCCTCCCAGCATTTT

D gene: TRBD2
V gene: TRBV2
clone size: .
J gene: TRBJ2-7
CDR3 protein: CASSEFAGGLYEQYF
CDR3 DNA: TGTGCCAGCAGTGAGTTCGCGGGGGGGCTTTACGAGCAGTACTTC

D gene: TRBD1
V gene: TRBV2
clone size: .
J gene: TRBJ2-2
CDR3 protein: CASRGQGGESGELFF
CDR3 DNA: TGTGCCAGCAGGGGACAGGGGGGTGAGTCCGGGGAGCTGTTTTTT

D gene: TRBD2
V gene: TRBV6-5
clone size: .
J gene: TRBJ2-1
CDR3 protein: CASGIAGRYSEQFF
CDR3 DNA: TGTGCCAGCGGCATAGCGGGGCGCTACTCTGAGCAGTTCTTC

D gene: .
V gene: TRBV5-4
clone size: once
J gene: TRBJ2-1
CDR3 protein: CASSDPGSYNEQFF
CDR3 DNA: TGTGCCAGCAGCGATCCGGGCTCCTACAATGAGCAGTTCTTC

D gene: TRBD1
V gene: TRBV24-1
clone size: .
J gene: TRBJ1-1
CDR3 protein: CATSDVGTDEAFF
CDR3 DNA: TGTGCCACCAGTGACGTTGGGACAGATGAAGCTTTCTTT